This TCR beta chain was profiled in a study of cytomegalovirus exposure and HLA in healthy donors. Comment on this clone: Its antigen is unknown.

General study findings and limits: It was reportedly the case that the classifier diagnosed cytomegalovirus status with high specificity and sensitivity. Subsequent analysis found a tendency for first-cohort TCR clusters to co-occur within the 120 or so validation repertoires.

An approximately 130-subject validation cohort, separate from the roughly 670-subject first cohort, supplied the donors. The germline V gene encodes CDR1 MNHEY and CDR2 SMNVEV (reference sequence). This CDR3 has 11 amino acids. Deletions cut 7 bases from V and 6 bases from J, with 10 bases between. Repertoires were generated with immunoSEQ multiplex PCR, while TCRdb's copy carries only in-frame clones and drops some. The table has 150,000 to 200,000 clones, about 96% seen once. The TCR comes from a woman younger than 35 in good health and CMV-seronegative. This chain connects TRBV27 to TRBJ2-7; D remains ambiguous. Material: PBMCs. Written as DNA, the CDR3 is TGTGCCAGCAAAAATCCGGGCGAGCAGTACTTC. This sequence encodes CASKNPGEQYF.